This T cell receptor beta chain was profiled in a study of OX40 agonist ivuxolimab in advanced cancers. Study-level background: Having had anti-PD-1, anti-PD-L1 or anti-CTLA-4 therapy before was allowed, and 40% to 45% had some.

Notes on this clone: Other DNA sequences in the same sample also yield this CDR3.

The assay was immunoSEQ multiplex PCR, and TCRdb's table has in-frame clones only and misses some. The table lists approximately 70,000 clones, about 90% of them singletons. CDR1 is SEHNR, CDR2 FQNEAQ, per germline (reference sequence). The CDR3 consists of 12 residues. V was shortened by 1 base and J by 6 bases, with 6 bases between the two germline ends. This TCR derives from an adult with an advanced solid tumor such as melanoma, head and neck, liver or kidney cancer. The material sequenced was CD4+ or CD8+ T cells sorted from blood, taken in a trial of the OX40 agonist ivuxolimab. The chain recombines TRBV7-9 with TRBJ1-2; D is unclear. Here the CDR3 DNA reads TGTGCCAGCAGCTTAGAAAAGCATGGCTACACCTTC. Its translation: CASSLEKHGYTF.